Listed here is a single TCR beta chain. V was pared by 5 bases and J by 4 bases, with 9 bases between. The germline V gene has CDR1 MNHEY and CDR2 SMNVEV (reference sequence). This CDR3 spans 13 amino acids. This entry belongs to a study of cytomegalovirus exposure and HLA in healthy donors. Study as a whole: An earlier analysis identified more than 90 million unique TCR beta sequences in some 170 million T cells.

Vbeta (60) and Jbeta (13) primers were used in the PCR. Profiling relied on immunoSEQ multiplex PCR, and the TCRdb table lists in-frame clones only, not all of them. The sample has roughly 160,000 clones, 80% to 85% seen once. Sequencing input: PBMCs. The genes are TRBV27 and TRBJ1-3, with D tentatively TRBD1 (5 bases). The sequence derives from a male donor in good health and CMV-seronegative. The CDR3, as DNA: TGTGCCAGCAGTCTAAGACAGGGAAACACCATATATTTT. It encodes CASSLRQGNTIYF.